One and the same sample provided the 6 T cell receptor beta chains below, sequenced in a study of immune cell composition in non-small cell lung cancer. Sequenced by immunoSEQ multiplex PCR; TCRdb stores in-frame clones only, minus some. The table records about 8,000 clones, 75% to 85% of them present only once. The sample consisted of lung tumor tissue. The receptors were sampled from a human donor with non-small cell lung cancer.

V gene TRBV27 combines with J gene TRBJ2-1, with TRBD2 matching 13 bases. This CDR3 has 18 amino acids. Losses at the gene ends were 5 bases for V and 4 bases for J; bases not matched to a gene: 11. Germline CDR1 and CDR2: MNHEY and SMNVEV (reference sequence). The CDR3 DNA is TGTGCCAGCAGTCCCCGGACTAGCGGGGGATCGTATTACAATGAGCAGTTCTTC. Its translation is CASSPRTSGGSYYNEQFF.

J is TRBJ2-5 and V is TRBV5-1; no reliable D call. V dropped 0 bases and J dropped 1 base, with 10 bases sitting between them. The CDR3 consists of 15 residues. CDR1 and CDR2 from the germline V gene are SGHRS and YFSETQ. The CDR3 DNA sequence: TGCGCCAGCAGCTTGGATGCCCCGCTCCAAGAGACCCAGTACTTC. Translated: CASSLDAPLQETQYF.

This chain uses TRBV7-2 with TRBJ1-1; a possible D gene is TRBD1 (6 bases). The germline V gene has CDR1 SGHTA and CDR2 FQGNSA. This CDR3 region has 14 residues. Trimming took off 6 bases at V and 7 bases at J, with 18 bases between the two ends. The CDR3 sequence: CASREGGLDYEAFF. DNA for the CDR3: TGTGCCAGCAGGGAAGGGGGTCTTGACTATGAAGCTTTCTTT.

The gene calls are TRBV11-1 and TRBJ2-3, with unresolved D. CDR3 length: 11 amino acids. The germline CDR1 and CDR2 sequences are SGHAT and FQDESV (reference sequence). V lost 5 bases and J 5 bases, leaving 5 bases between the germline ends. The CDR3 sequence: CASSPQDTQYF. CDR3 bases: TGTGCCAGCAGCCCCCAAGATACGCAGTATTTT.

A word on this clone: At the DNA level, this CDR3 is encoded by other sequences in the same sample as well. The V gene is TRBV5-1, the J gene TRBJ2-1; D gene unclear. This CDR3 contains 13 residues. Deletions cut 0 bases from V and 1 base from J, with 2 bases between. Germline assignment: CDR1 SGHRS and CDR2 YFSETQ. CDR3 sequence (DNA): TGCGCCAGCAGCTTGGAGTCCTACAATGAGCAGTTCTTC. Its protein product is CASSLESYNEQFF.

The V gene is TRBV2, the J gene TRBJ1-5; 9 bases are shared with TRBD1. Germline V gene data show CDR1 as SNHLY and CDR2 as FYNNEI. Trimming cost V 6 bases and J 6 bases; bases outside gene matches: 12. This CDR3 contains 16 residues. The CDR3 coding sequence is TGTGCCAGCAGCGGAACCGGGACAGGGAAGGGTCAGCCCCAGCATTTT. It yields the protein CASSGTGTGKGQPQHF.